This T cell receptor (beta chain) was retrieved from a study of blood T cell repertoires in COVID-19. For the study at large: Specimens from acute and convalescent COVID-19 originated in the United States, Italy and Spain. In each case, the material was cDNA or gDNA derived from T cells, B-cell-depleted T cells, or PBMCs.

Participants spanned ages about 18 to 95 years and resided in about two dozen US areas. All recovered Cohort 3 donors got two negative PCRs, got clearance, or saw symptom resolution. The ends were cut back, 4 bases at V and 6 bases at J, with 8 bases in the middle. The CDR3 runs to 12 residues. CDR1 is SGDLS, CDR2 YYNGEE, per germline. TCRdb's copy holds only in-frame clones and misses some; the assay was immunoSEQ multiplex PCR. The sample includes about 250,000 clones, about 87% of them seen just once. The receptor was isolated from a woman aged 50 to 65 who had recovered from COVID-19. The sequenced material came from PBMCs or T cells enriched from blood (not recorded which). The chain recombines TRBV9 with TRBJ2-1; a weak D match, TRBD1 (6 bases). CDR3 DNA sequence: TGTGCCAGCAGCAGGACAGTCAATGAGCAGTTCTTC. It is translated as CASSRTVNEQFF.